The 10 T cell receptor beta chains given below trace back to one sample, sequenced in a study of T-cell memory formation after mild COVID-19. TCRdb ran MiXCR on the 5' RACE reads and lists one entry per CDR3 protein. The sample contains hundreds of thousands of distinct CDR3 sequences, about a fifth of which appear only once. The sample consisted of PBMCs or a T cell subset sorted from them (not recorded which). These receptors originate from an adult woman who had mild COVID-19 (a few samples of this study predate the infection). Cell type and time point are not known.

The table lists this clonotype with a few counts. The chain uses TRBV5-5 and TRBJ2-7; 7 bases agree with TRBD2. Per germline, CDR1 SGHKS and CDR2 YYEKEE (reference sequence). J was trimmed by 6 bases and V by 1 base; bases with no gene match: 7. The CDR3 length is 14 residues. The CDR3 bases are TGTGCCAGCAGCTTGCGGGCGGGAGCTTTCGAGCAGTACTTC. Translation: CASSLRAGAFEQYF.

Here the CDR3 DNA reads TGCGCCAGCAGCTTGGCTGCACCCTTCTATAATTCACCCCTCCACTTT. Translation gives CASSLAAPFYNSPLHF. The chain joins TRBV5-1 to TRBJ1-6; D call uncertain. CDR3 length equals 16 residues. Trimming cost V 0 bases and J 3 bases, with 10 bases left between them. The germline CDR1 and CDR2 sequences are SGHRS and YFSETQ.

This clonotype was seen more than once but under ten times. The chain carries TRBV5-4 and TRBJ2-5; no firm D call. Germline CDR1 SGHNT, CDR2 YYREEE (reference sequence). CDR3 size: 13 residues. V lost 4 bases to trimming and J lost 2 bases, with 9 bases between them. For the CDR3, the DNA is TGTGCCAGCAGCCAGGTACCTCAAGAGACCCAGTACTTC. This encodes CASSQVPQETQYF.

This clonotype occurred a few times. The chain recombines TRBV7-9 with TRBJ2-1, with D perhaps TRBD1 (7 bases). CDR1 is SEHNR, CDR2 FQNEAQ, per germline (reference sequence). The CDR3 spans 16 residues. The germline V and J ends were trimmed by 6 bases and 2 bases, with 17 bases remaining between them. CDR3 residues: CASRNRGPGAYNEQFF. For the CDR3, the DNA is TGTGCCAGCAGAAACAGGGGCCCGGGGGCCTACAATGAGCAGTTCTTC. Full variable domain (outside the CDR3, taken from reference TRBV7-9 and TRBJ2-1): DTGVSQNPRHKITKRGQNVTFRCDPISEHNRLYWYRQTLGQGPEFLTYFQNEAQLEKSRLLSDRFSAERPKGSFSTLEIQRTEQGDSAMYLCASRNRGPGAYNEQFFGPGTRLTVL.

The J gene is TRBJ2-7, the V gene TRBV3-1; 8 bases map to TRBD2. Germline CDR1 reads LGHDT; CDR2 reads YNNKEL (reference sequence). The CDR3 has 15 amino acids. After removal of 2 bases from V and 5 bases from J, the junction contained 8 bases not matched to a gene. This CDR3 reads CASSQPGLVIDEQYF. The CDR3 DNA reads TGTGCCAGCAGCCAACCGGGACTAGTGATTGACGAGCAGTACTTC.

J is TRBJ2-1 and V is TRBV11-3; 12 bases are shared with TRBD2. CDR3 length: 14 residues. The junction had 6 bases not matched to a gene; V was cut back by 8 bases and J by 7 bases. Germline V gene data show CDR1 as SGHNT and CDR2 as YENEEA. CDR3 bases: TGTGCCAGCCGTAGACTAGCGGGAGTTAATGAGCAGTTCTTC. Translation gives CASRRLAGVNEQFF.

The rearrangement links TRBV24-1 to TRBJ1-3, with D tentatively TRBD1 (5 bases). Germline-derived CDR1 and CDR2 are KGHDR and SFDVKD. This CDR3 has 14 amino acids. The V end lost 4 bases, the J end lost 3 bases, and 9 bases lay between the germline ends. CDR3 DNA sequence: TGTGCCACCAGTGACGGGGCGGTTGGAAACACCATATATTTT. It codes for CATSDGAVGNTIYF.

The V call is TRBV6-2 or TRBV6-3, the J call TRBJ2-3, with 10 bases that match TRBD2. The CDR3 is 16 amino acids. The germline gives CDR1 MNHEY, CDR2 SVGEGT. Unmatched junction bases numbered 10, after V lost 6 bases and J lost 4 bases. The CDR3 bases are TGTGCCAGCAGAAAAGAGCGGGAGGGCAAACCAGATACGCAGTATTTT. It specifies CASRKEREGKPDTQYF.

This clonotype was seen more than once but under ten times. This rearrangement joins TRBV11-2 to TRBJ2-3; no clear D gene. The V and J ends lost 2 bases and 5 bases respectively, with 14 bases between them. CDR3 length equals 15 residues. Germline V gives CDR1 SGHAT, CDR2 FQNNGV. CDR3 nucleotide sequence: TGTGCCAGCAGCTTATTAAACACCCGCGGAGATACGCAGTATTTT. The encoded protein is CASSLLNTRGDTQYF.

This rearrangement joins TRBV12-3 or TRBV12-4 to TRBJ2-5; 10 bases are a match to TRBD2. Trimming took 4 bases from V and 3 from J; bases not matched to a gene: 11. The CDR3 sequence is 17 residues long. The CDR3 coding sequence is TGTGCCAGCAGTTCGCGACGTTACGGACTAGCGGAAGAGACCCAGTACTTC. This encodes CASSSRRYGLAEETQYF.